The clone carrying this T cell receptor (beta chain) was seen a few times. Its specificity is unknown. V shed 5 bases and J 5 bases; nucleotides not matched to a gene: 7. This CDR3 comprises 15 residues. The germline gives CDR1 SEHNR, CDR2 FQNEAQ (reference sequence). This specimen belongs to a study of T cells after yellow fever vaccination. Study-level results: Booster sampling recovered most clones from primary vaccination (roughly 96% CD4, roughly 90% CD8). Researchers cautioned that FACS-sorted repertoires could harbor abundant clonotypes contaminating from the bulk population.

Each CDR3 protein gets one entry after TCRdb re-called the 5' RACE reads with MiXCR. The sample records some 670,000 distinct CDR3 sequences, 12% being singletons. The V gene is TRBV7-9, the J gene TRBJ2-1, with 9 bases fitting TRBD1. The origin of this receptor is a man aged 30 to 45 who received the YFV17D yellow fever vaccine. This specimen consisted of PBMCs, obtained on the day of the yellow fever booster vaccination. CDR3 sequence (DNA): TGTGCCAGCAGCACAGGGGGCTCGCGCAACAATGAGCAGTTCTTC. This gives the protein CASSTGGSRNNEQFF.